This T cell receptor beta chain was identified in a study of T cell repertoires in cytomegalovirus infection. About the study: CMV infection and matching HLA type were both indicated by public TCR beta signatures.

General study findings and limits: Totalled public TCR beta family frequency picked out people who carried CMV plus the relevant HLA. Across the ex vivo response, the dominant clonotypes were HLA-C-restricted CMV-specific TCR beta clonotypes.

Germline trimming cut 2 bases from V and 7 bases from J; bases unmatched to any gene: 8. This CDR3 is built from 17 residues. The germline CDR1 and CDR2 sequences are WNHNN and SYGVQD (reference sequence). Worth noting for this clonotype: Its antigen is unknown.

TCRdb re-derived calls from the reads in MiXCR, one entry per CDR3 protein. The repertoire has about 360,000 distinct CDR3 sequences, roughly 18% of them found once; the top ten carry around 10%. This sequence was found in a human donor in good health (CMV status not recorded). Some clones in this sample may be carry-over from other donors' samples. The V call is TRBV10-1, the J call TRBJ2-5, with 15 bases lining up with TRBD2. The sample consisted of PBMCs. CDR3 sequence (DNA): TGCGCCAGCAGTGAGCCCGGGGGACTAGCGGGAGGAGGGACCCAGTACTTC. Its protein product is CASSEPGGLAGGGTQYF.